Listed below are T cell receptor beta chains from one sample, sequenced in a study of Ad26.COV2.S vaccination and SARS-CoV-2 variants. Assay used: immunoSEQ multiplex PCR; TCRdb lists only in-frame clones, some missing. The data hold about 320,000 clones, with around 84% observed a single time. The input for sequencing was peripheral blood, taken in a trial of Ad26.COV2.S vaccine versus placebo. Receptors originate from a person aged 18-65 years who received the Ad26.COV2.S COVID-19 vaccine or a placebo. The CDR3 runs from the conserved cysteine through the conserved F or W. Each record gives: clone size, J gene, V gene, D gene, CDR3 DNA, CDR3 protein. A D gene is named only where the DNA matches it firmly. Not every row has a clone size; where given, it reads once, few, many or a size class.

NA	TRBJ1-2	TRBV10-3	TRBD1	TGTGCCACCCACAGGGGGCTAGGAGAATTCGGCTACACCTTC	CATHRGLGEFGYTF
NA	TRBJ2-2	TRBV6-5	TRBD1	TGTGCCAGCAGGCCCGGGACAGGGATCACCGGGGAGCTGTTTTTT	CASRPGTGITGELFF
NA	TRBJ2-3	TRBV19	TRBD1	TGTGCCAGTAGTCCCCTCGACAGGGCAACAGATACGCAGTATTTT	CASSPLDRATDTQYF
NA	TRBJ2-2	TRBV7-9	TRBD1	TGTGCCAGCAGCCCGGGACAGACGAACACCGGGGAGCTGTTTTTT	CASSPGQTNTGELFF
NA	TRBJ1-1	TRBV7-6	NA	TGTGCCAGCAGCTTAGATAGTTCGGGATCTTCCCGGAACACTGAAGCTTTCTTT	CASSLDSSGSSRNTEAFF
NA	TRBJ2-2	TRBV9	NA	TGTGCCAGCAGCAATACATACACCGGGGAGCTGTTTTTT	CASSNTYTGELFF
NA	TRBJ1-4	TRBV24-1	TRBD1	TGTGCCACCAGTGATTTTCGGACGTGCGGGACAGGGGGGTGCGTTGTTCGAGTAAAACTGTTTTTT	CATSDFRTCGTGGCVVRVKLFF
NA	TRBJ1-2	TRBV3-1/TRBV3-2	NA	TGTGCCAGCACTGGGAGGGGTGGCTACACCTTC	CASTGRGGYTF
NA	TRBJ1-3	TRBV7-9	NA	TGTGCCAGCAGCCAACGCCCAGGGTCCGCTGGAAACACCATATATTTT	CASSQRPGSAGNTIYF
NA	TRBJ1-3	TRBV11-2	NA	TGTGCCAGCAGCTCAGTCACATGGGACACCATATATTTT	CASSSVTWDTIYF
NA	TRBJ2-3	TRBV7-3	NA	TGTGCCAGCAGCTTAAATGGATACACAGATACGCAGTATTTT	CASSLNGYTDTQYF
NA	TRBJ2-3	TRBV5-1	NA	TGCGCCAGCAGCTTGTGGGGTCGACCGCCCCGCGGGGGCACAGATACGCAGTATTTT	CASSLWGRPPRGGTDTQYF
NA	TRBJ1-1	TRBV19	TRBD1	TGTGCCAGTAGTCTCCACCCGGGACAGGGACACACTGAAGCTTTCTTT	CASSLHPGQGHTEAFF
NA	TRBJ2-3	TRBV11-3	TRBD1	TGTGCCAGCAGCTTAGCGGGACAGGGGGCGGTAGATACGCAGTATTTT	CASSLAGQGAVDTQYF
few	TRBJ2-7	TRBV19	TRBD1	TGTGCCAGTAGACCATCAGGGACAGGGGGCTCCTACGAGCAGTACTTC	CASRPSGTGGSYEQYF
few	TRBJ1-2	TRBV5-1	TRBD1	TGCGCCAGCAGCAAGGGACAGGTCTATGGCTACACCTTC	CASSKGQVYGYTF
NA	TRBJ1-6	TRBV19	NA	TGTGCCAGTAGTCCCCGACAGACGAGGGACTCACCCCTCCACTTT	CASSPRQTRDSPLHF
NA	TRBJ1-3	TRBV15	NA	TGTGCCACCTCAATGTTGACCTACTCTGGAAACACCATATATTTT	CATSMLTYSGNTIYF
NA	TRBJ1-1	TRBV5-8	NA	TGTGCCAGCAGCTTGGTGGGGGTGAACACTGAAGCTTTCTTT	CASSLVGVNTEAFF
NA	TRBJ2-5	TRBV15	NA	TGTGCCACCAGCAGTCCTTTGGACGTTTCCTACCAAGAGACCCAGTACTTC	CATSSPLDVSYQETQYF
NA	TRBJ2-5	TRBV5-4	TRBD2	TGTGCCAGCAGCGGGGGACCGAGACTAGCTGAAGAGACCCAGTACTTC	CASSGGPRLAEETQYF
NA	TRBJ2-1	TRBV5-6	TRBD2	TGTGCCAGCAGCGCCGCGACTAGCCGATCCTACAATGAGCAGTTCTTC	CASSAATSRSYNEQFF
NA	TRBJ2-2	TRBV3-1/TRBV3-2	TRBD1	TGTGCCAGCAGCCTCCGACAGGGGAACACCGGGGAGCTGTTTTTT	CASSLRQGNTGELFF
NA	TRBJ2-2	TRBV5-1	NA	TGCGCCAGCAGCTTTTTACAGGCCCGGAACACCGGGGAGCTGTTTTTT	CASSFLQARNTGELFF
once	TRBJ2-1	TRBV7-2	TRBD2	TGTGCCAGCAGCTCCGCGACTAGCGGGCCCTACAATGAGCAGTTCTTC	CASSSATSGPYNEQFF
NA	TRBJ1-3	TRBV3-1/TRBV3-2	NA	TGTGCCAGCAACCATAGGGACGGCGGAAACACCATATATTTT	CASNHRDGGNTIYF
few	TRBJ1-3	TRBV5-1	NA	TGCGCCAGCAGCTTGGAAGTCCTATACTCTGGAAACACCATATATTTT	CASSLEVLYSGNTIYF
NA	TRBJ1-2	TRBV2	NA	TGTGCCAGCAGTGGGGTGACCTATGGCTACACCTTC	CASSGVTYGYTF
NA	TRBJ1-1	TRBV12-5	NA	TGTGCTAGTGGCCTCGGGTGGGGCACTGAAGCTTTCTTT	CASGLGWGTEAFF
many	TRBJ1-1	TRBV5-1	NA	TGCGCCAGCAGCGCCTACAGGAACCTGAACACTGAAGCTTTCTTT	CASSAYRNLNTEAFF
NA	TRBJ2-7	TRBV7-5	NA	TGTGTCAGAAGCTTAGGGGCAGGGCACTACGAGCAGTACTTC	CVRSLGAGHYEQYF
NA	TRBJ1-2	TRBV30	TRBD1	TGTGCCTGGAGTGTAGTCAGGGGGGGTGGCTACACCTTC	CAWSVVRGGGYTF
NA	TRBJ2-7	TRBV5-6	TRBD2	TGTGCCAGCAGCCTGCTGGGGGGGAGCTCCTACGAGCAGTACTTC	CASSLLGGSSYEQYF
few	TRBJ1-5	TRBV20-1	TRBD1	TGCAGTGCTAGTAAGGGGGCTCGGCAGCCCCAGCATTTT	CSASKGARQPQHF
NA	TRBJ2-7	TRBV27	TRBD2	TGTGCCAGCAGTTTATCTCCAGGGCGGGGGGACGAGCAGTACTTC	CASSLSPGRGDEQYF
NA	TRBJ2-3	TRBV6-4	NA	TGTGCCAGCAGTGACGGGCCGGGCACAGATACGCAGTATTTT	CASSDGPGTDTQYF
NA	TRBJ2-3	TRBV19	NA	TGTGCCAGTAGTCCGACGGAATTAAGCACAGATACGCAGTATTTT	CASSPTELSTDTQYF
NA	TRBJ1-6	TRBV21-1	NA	TGTGCCAGCAACGACAGGGTTGGGTCACCCCTCCACTTT	CASNDRVGSPLHF
NA	TRBJ1-1	TRBV2	TRBD1	TGTGCCACCCTTACAGGGGCTCAATTCATGAACACTGAAGCTTTCTTT	CATLTGAQFMNTEAFF
NA	TRBJ1-2	TRBV6-5	NA	TGTGCCAGCAGTAGTCGAGAAGGGCGCTACTATGGCTACACCTTC	CASSSREGRYYGYTF
NA	TRBJ2-5	TRBV4-2	TRBD1	TGTGCCAGCAGCCAAGGGTCGGGACAGGGGGCAGAGACCCAGTACTTC	CASSQGSGQGAETQYF
NA	TRBJ2-1	TRBV4-1	TRBD1	TGCGCCAGCAGCCCCAACGAGGGGGCACACAATGAGCAGTTCTTC	CASSPNEGAHNEQFF
NA	TRBJ2-5	TRBV6-1	TRBD2	TGTGCCAGCAGTGAAGACGGCGGCGGGGGGTACCAAGAGACCCAGTACTTC	CASSEDGGGGYQETQYF
NA	TRBJ2-1	TRBV10-1	NA	TGCGCCAGCAGCGTATTGCGAGGGCGGGCCCACTACAATGAGCAGTTCTTC	CASSVLRGRAHYNEQFF
NA	TRBJ1-2	TRBV9	TRBD1	TGTGCCAGCAGCGTGTACACAGGGGATGGCTACACCTTC	CASSVYTGDGYTF
NA	TRBJ1-6	TRBV5-1	TRBD1	TGCGCCAGCAGCTCTCGACAGGGGGCTATCTCACCCCTCCACTTT	CASSSRQGAISPLHF
NA	TRBJ1-2	TRBV6-5	TRBD1	TGTGCCAGCAATTCCCGGGACAGGGGGCTTTTAGGCTACACCTTC	CASNSRDRGLLGYTF
NA	TRBJ2-3	TRBV5-1	NA	TGCGCCAGCAGCACCCTGGGCGCCTCCCGCACAGATACGCAGTATTTT	CASSTLGASRTDTQYF
few	TRBJ1-3	TRBV7-9	NA	TGTGCCAGCAGCCCCGGGGCCCTTGGAAACACCATATATTTT	CASSPGALGNTIYF
NA	TRBJ2-2	TRBV9	NA	TGTGCCAGCAGCGTAGTTGGAGACACCGGGGAGCTGTTTTTT	CASSVVGDTGELFF
many	TRBJ1-1	TRBV18	NA	TGTGCCAGCTCACCTGGTGGACAGCCGAACACTGAAGCTTTCTTT	CASSPGGQPNTEAFF
NA	TRBJ1-1	TRBV19	NA	TGTGCCAGTAGCGCGATACAGGGCGCTGAAGCTTTCTTT	CASSAIQGAEAFF
NA	TRBJ1-1	TRBV7-2	NA	TGTGCCAGCAGCTCACAGGCGAACACTGAAGCTTTCTTT	CASSSQANTEAFF